The sequence of this T cell receptor (beta chain) was determined in a study of Graves' ophthalmopathy and Graves' hyperthyroidism. Details on this clonotype: Its antigen is unknown.

Study-level findings and limits: The authors also found most expanded thyroid clonotypes above 0.001 frequency in blood.

Ophthalmopathy cases showed moderate-to-severe activity, scoring CAS ≥3 and NOSPECS ≥4, with duration under 3 months. Patients with other autoimmune diseases, uncontrolled infections, pregnancy or lactation were excluded. A diagnosis was made from clinical symptoms together with serum thyroxine, TRAb, thyroid ultrasound and orbital computed tomography. CDR3 regions of TCR beta were amplified from RNA transcripts. Amplification began with first-round RT-PCR using HTBI primers, then second-round multiplex PCR was performed. MiXCR, run by TCRdb on the multiplex PCR reads, gives a single entry per CDR3 protein. Of around 670,000 distinct CDR3 sequences in the sample, roughly two fifths were seen once. The germline V gene has CDR1 SEHNR and CDR2 FQNEAQ (reference sequence). The germline V and J ends were trimmed by 4 bases and 5 bases, with 17 bases remaining between them. The CDR3 contains 15 residues.

The source is an adult man with Graves' ophthalmopathy. This chain uses TRBV7-9 with TRBJ1-2; maybe TRBD1 (6 bases). Sequencing used peripheral blood. Here the CDR3 reads CASSSFGGLTYGYTF. For the CDR3, the DNA is TGTGCCAGCAGCTCATTTGGGGGGCTAACTTATGGCTACACCTTC.